The 15 T cell receptor beta chains presented below share a single source sample, sequenced in a study of cytomegalovirus exposure and HLA in healthy donors. Primers included in the PCR were 60 Vbeta and 13 Jbeta primers. TCRdb's copy holds only in-frame clones and misses some; the assay was immunoSEQ multiplex PCR. Of 50,000 or so clones listed, roughly 76% are singletons. Material for sequencing was PBMCs. The source is a woman between 35 and 50 years old in good health and CMV-seropositive.

V and J are TRBV14 and TRBJ2-7, with 8 bases lining up with TRBD2. The CDR3 is 17 amino acids. Losses at the gene ends were 5 bases for V and 5 bases for J; bases not matched to a gene: 17. Germline V gene lookup returns CDR1 SGHDN and CDR2 FVKESK. In nucleotides, the CDR3 is TGTGCCAGCAGCGGGGTCTTGCGGGGGGTCTTCCCTAACGAGCAGTACTTC. This sequence encodes CASSGVLRGVFPNEQYF.

The rearrangement joins TRBV30 to TRBJ1-4; 8 bases are a match to TRBD1. CDR1 is GTSNPN, CDR2 SVGIG, per germline (reference sequence). The J segment lost 8 bases and the V segment lost 5 bases, leaving 4 bases of the junction unmatched. This CDR3 comprises 12 residues. The CDR3 DNA reads as TGTGCCTGGGGACAGGGAAACGAAAAACTGTTTTTT. Translation: CAWGQGNEKLFF.

V and J are TRBV15 and TRBJ1-2; tentatively, D is TRBD1 (5 bases). The V and J ends lost 3 bases and 0 bases respectively, with 5 bases between them. The CDR3 has 13 residues. Germline CDR1 is LNHNV and CDR2 is YYDKDF (reference sequence). The CDR3 spells CATSSRANYGYTF. CDR3 in DNA: TGTGCCACCAGCAGCAGGGCTAACTATGGCTACACCTTC.

V usage is TRBV6-5 and J usage is TRBJ1-2; D may be TRBD1 (6 bases). There are 15 residues in the CDR3. V lost 6 bases, J lost 4 bases, and 18 bases lay in between. Germline CDR1 MNHEY, CDR2 SVGAGI. CDR3 amino acids: CASRSPGQTVYGYTF. CDR3 coding DNA: TGTGCCAGCAGAAGTCCCGGACAGACAGTCTATGGCTACACCTTC.

The genes are TRBV7-2 and TRBJ1-5; D is uncertain. The CDR3 is 16 amino acids. Trimming took off 5 bases at V and 4 bases at J, with 18 bases between the two ends. CDR1 and CDR2 (germline): SGHTA, FQGNSA. Here the CDR3 DNA reads TGTGCCAGCAGCCCCCAGGTTCGTAGTGGGAATCAGCCCCAGCATTTT. Translation gives CASSPQVRSGNQPQHF.

This sequence joins TRBV4-2 and TRBJ2-1; 9 positions match TRBD2. Trimming cost V 1 base and J 4 bases; bases outside gene matches: 5. The V gene's germline CDR1 is LGHNA and CDR2 YNFKEQ. The CDR3 sequence is 16 residues long. The CDR3 loop is CASSQAGGGAYNEQFF. In DNA, the CDR3 is TGTGCCAGCAGCCAAGCGGGCGGGGGGGCGTACAATGAGCAGTTCTTC.

This clone was seen only a few times. The CDR3: CASRETRFTGELFF. The DNA of the CDR3 is TGTGCCAGCAGGGAGACTAGGTTCACCGGGGAGCTGTTTTTT. The chain has TRBV5-6 and TRBJ2-2; tentatively, D is TRBD2 (6 bases). The germline CDR1 and CDR2 sequences are SGHDT and YYEEEE. Trimming pared 5 bases from V and 4 bases from J, leaving 12 bases between. The CDR3 is 14 residues long. Based on the CDR3 plus reference TRBV5-6 and TRBJ2-2, the full variable domain is DAGVTQSPTHLIKTRGQQVTLRCSPKSGHDTVSWYQQALGQGPQFIFQYYEEEERQRGNFPDRFSGHQFPNYSSELNVNALLLGDSALYLCASRETRFTGELFFGEGSRLTVL.

This chain uses TRBV5-6 with TRBJ1-1; D gene unclear. The CDR3 spans 14 residues. Germline V gives CDR1 SGHDT, CDR2 YYEEEE. Trimming shortened V by 0 bases and J by 5 bases, and 11 bases separated the two germline ends. CDR3 region: CASSLGRSWTEAFF. Here the CDR3 DNA reads TGTGCCAGCAGCTTGGGCCGCAGTTGGACTGAAGCTTTCTTT.

V and J are TRBV19 and TRBJ2-2; tentative D call: TRBD2 (6 bases). The ends were cut back, 6 bases at V and 0 bases at J, with 11 bases in the middle. Germline CDR1 is LNHDA and CDR2 is SQIVND (reference sequence). This CDR3 spans 15 amino acids. For the CDR3, the DNA is TGTGCCAGTAGCCCGGGAGCCTCGAACACCGGGGAGCTGTTTTTT. Translating gives CASSPGASNTGELFF.

J is TRBJ2-4 and V is TRBV6-1, with 10 bases that match TRBD2. The V and J ends lost 8 bases and 7 bases, in that order; junction bases with no gene match: 5. The CDR3 totals 13 residues. Germline V gene data show CDR1 as MNHNS and CDR2 as SASEGT. CDR3 region: CASATSGANIQYF. CDR3 nucleotide sequence: TGTGCCAGCGCCACTAGCGGGGCTAACATTCAGTACTTC.

The chain employs TRBV5-6 and TRBJ2-5; D remains unclear. Germline CDR1 reads SGHDT; CDR2 reads YYEEEE. This CDR3 is built from 13 residues. The ends were cut back, 0 bases at V and 4 bases at J, with 7 bases in the middle. The CDR3 protein is CASSLALRETQYF. DNA for the CDR3: TGTGCCAGCAGCTTGGCCCTCAGAGAGACCCAGTACTTC.

The chain is built from TRBV18 and TRBJ2-6; tentatively, D is TRBD2 (5 bases). The germline V gene encodes CDR1 KGHSH and CDR2 LQKENI. The CDR3 contains 15 residues. The V gene lost 3 bases and the J gene lost 2 bases, with 8 bases spanning the gap. Written as DNA, the CDR3 is TGTGCCAGCTCACCTACGGGGACTGGGGCCAACGTCCTGACTTTC. This gives the protein CASSPTGTGANVLTF.

There are a few counts of this clone. The chain links TRBV25-1 to TRBJ1-2; 7 bases fit TRBD1. CDR3 size: 14 residues. CDR1 and CDR2 from the germline V gene are MGHDK and SYGVNS. V was pared by 5 bases and J by 7 bases, with 10 bases of the junction left unmatched. The CDR3 DNA follows: TGTGCCAGCAGTTTGCAGGGGGATATGGGTGGCTACACCTTC. Its protein product is CASSLQGDMGGYTF.

V and J are TRBV7-2 and TRBJ2-2, with 7 bases identical to TRBD2. There are 17 residues in the CDR3. The germline V gene has CDR1 SGHTA and CDR2 FQGNSA. V lost 4 bases and J lost 7; bases outside the gene matches: 15. The CDR3 is CASSSQALLAFGGELFF. The CDR3 DNA reads as TGTGCCAGCAGCTCCCAAGCCTTACTAGCGTTCGGCGGGGAGCTGTTTTTT.

The chain combines TRBV5-6 with TRBJ2-5, with 9 bases lining up with TRBD1. Unmatched junction bases numbered 4, after V lost 3 bases and J lost 4 bases. Per germline, CDR1 SGHDT and CDR2 YYEEEE. This CDR3 comprises 14 residues. The DNA for the CDR3 is TGTGCCAGCAGCTCGTCGACAGGGGGAGAGACCCAGTACTTC. It translates to CASSSSTGGETQYF.